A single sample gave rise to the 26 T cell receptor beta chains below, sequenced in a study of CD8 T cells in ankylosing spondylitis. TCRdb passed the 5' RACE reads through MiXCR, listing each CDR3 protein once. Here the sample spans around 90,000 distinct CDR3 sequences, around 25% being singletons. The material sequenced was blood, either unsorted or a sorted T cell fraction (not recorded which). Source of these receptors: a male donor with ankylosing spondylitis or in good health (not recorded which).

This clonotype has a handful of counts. CDR3 in DNA: TGTGCCAGCCTGGCGGGGACCGCGAACACCGGGGAGCTGTTTTTT. Encoded protein: CASLAGTANTGELFF. The V gene is TRBV3-1, the J gene TRBJ2-2; D may be TRBD2 (6 bases). The V gene's germline CDR1 is LGHDT and CDR2 YNNKEL (reference sequence). CDR3 length equals 15 residues. The V and J ends lost 8 bases and 0 bases respectively, with 13 bases between them.

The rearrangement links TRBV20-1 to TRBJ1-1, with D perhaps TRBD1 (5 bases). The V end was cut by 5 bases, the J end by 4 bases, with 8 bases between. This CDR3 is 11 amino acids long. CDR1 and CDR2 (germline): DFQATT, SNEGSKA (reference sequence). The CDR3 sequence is CSAGAGTEAFF. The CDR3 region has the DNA TGCAGTGCTGGGGCGGGCACTGAAGCTTTCTTT.

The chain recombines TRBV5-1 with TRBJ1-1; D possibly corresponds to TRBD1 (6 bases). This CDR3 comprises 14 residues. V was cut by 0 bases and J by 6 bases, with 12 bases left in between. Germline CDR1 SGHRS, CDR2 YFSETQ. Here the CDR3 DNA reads TGCGCCAGCAGCTTGGCCAGGGGTAGATCTGAAGCTTTCTTT. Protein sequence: CASSLARGRSEAFF.

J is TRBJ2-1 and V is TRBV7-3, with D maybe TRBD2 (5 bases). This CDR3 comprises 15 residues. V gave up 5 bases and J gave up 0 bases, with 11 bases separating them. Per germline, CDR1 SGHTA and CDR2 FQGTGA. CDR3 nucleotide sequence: TGTGCCAGCAGCCTCACTAGAACCTCCTACAATGAGCAGTTCTTC. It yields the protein CASSLTRTSYNEQFF.

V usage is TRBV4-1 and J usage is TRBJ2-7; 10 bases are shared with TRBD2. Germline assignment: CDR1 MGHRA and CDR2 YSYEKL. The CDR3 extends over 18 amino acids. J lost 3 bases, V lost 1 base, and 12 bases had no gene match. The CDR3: CASSQGVLAGAPVYEQYF. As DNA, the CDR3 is TGCGCCAGCAGCCAAGGGGTTCTAGCGGGAGCCCCGGTCTACGAGCAGTACTTC.

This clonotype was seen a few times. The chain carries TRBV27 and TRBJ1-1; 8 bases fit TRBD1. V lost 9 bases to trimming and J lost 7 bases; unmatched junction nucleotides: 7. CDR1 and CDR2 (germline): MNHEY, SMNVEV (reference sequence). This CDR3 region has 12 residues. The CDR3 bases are TGTGCCAGGGGGACAGGATCATGTGAAGCTTTCTTT. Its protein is CARGTGSCEAFF.

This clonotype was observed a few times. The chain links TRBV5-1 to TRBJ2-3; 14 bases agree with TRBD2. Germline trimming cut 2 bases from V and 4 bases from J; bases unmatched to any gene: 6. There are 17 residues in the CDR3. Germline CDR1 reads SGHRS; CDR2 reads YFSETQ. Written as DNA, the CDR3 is TGCGCCAGCAGCTTAGAGGGACTAGCGGGAGTTCCAGATACGCAGTATTTT. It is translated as CASSLEGLAGVPDTQYF.

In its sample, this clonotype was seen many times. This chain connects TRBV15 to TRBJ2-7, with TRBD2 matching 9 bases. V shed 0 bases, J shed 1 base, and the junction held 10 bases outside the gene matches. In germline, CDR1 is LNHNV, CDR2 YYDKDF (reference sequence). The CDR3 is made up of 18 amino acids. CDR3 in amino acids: CATSRELAGMFGSYEQYF. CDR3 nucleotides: TGTGCCACCAGCAGAGAACTAGCGGGTATGTTTGGGTCCTACGAGCAGTACTTC.

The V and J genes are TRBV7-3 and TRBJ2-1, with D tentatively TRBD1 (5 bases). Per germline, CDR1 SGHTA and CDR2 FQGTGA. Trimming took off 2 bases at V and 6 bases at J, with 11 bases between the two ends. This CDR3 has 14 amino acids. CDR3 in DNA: TGTGCCAGCAGCTTATTGGGGCCGGTCAATGAGCAGTTCTTC. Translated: CASSLLGPVNEQFF.

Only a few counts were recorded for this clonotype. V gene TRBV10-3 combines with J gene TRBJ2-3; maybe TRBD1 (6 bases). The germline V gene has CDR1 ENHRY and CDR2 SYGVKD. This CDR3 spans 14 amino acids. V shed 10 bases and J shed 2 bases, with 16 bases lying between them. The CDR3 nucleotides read TGTGCCACGAGCCGGGACACCGCCACAGATACGCAGTATTTT. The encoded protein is CATSRDTATDTQYF.

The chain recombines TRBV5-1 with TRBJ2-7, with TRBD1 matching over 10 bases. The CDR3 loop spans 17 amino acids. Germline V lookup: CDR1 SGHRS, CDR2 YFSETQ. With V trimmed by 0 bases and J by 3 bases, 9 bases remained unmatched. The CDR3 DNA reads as TGCGCCAGCAGCTTGGCTCCCGGGACAGGGGAGAACTACGAGCAGTACTTC. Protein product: CASSLAPGTGENYEQYF.

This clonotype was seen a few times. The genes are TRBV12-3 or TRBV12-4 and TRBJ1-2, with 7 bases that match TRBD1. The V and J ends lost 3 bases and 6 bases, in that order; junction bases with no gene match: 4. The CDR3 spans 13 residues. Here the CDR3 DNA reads TGTGCCAGCAGTTTGGGCAGGGGGGATGGCTACACCTTC. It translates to CASSLGRGDGYTF.

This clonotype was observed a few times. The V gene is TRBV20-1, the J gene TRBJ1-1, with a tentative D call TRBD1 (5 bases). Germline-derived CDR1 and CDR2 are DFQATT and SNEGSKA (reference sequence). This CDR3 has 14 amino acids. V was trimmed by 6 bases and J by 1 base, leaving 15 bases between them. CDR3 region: CSAHYPTANTEAFF. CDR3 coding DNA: TGCAGTGCCCATTACCCGACAGCGAACACTGAAGCTTTCTTT.

CDR3 region: CASSLTSGGPFSYKQYV. CDR3 coding DNA: TGTGCCAGCAGCTTGACTAGCGGGGGGCCGTTCTCCTACAAGCAGTACGTC. This sequence joins TRBV7-8 and TRBJ2-7, with 13 positions matching TRBD2. The CDR3 sequence is 17 residues long. Looked up from germline, CDR1 is SGHVS and CDR2 is FQNEAQ.

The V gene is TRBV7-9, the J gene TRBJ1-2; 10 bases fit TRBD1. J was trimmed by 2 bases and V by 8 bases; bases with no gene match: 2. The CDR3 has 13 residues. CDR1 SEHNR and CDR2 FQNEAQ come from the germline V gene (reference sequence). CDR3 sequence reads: CASGTGENYGYTF. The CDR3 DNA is TGTGCCAGCGGGACAGGGGAGAACTATGGCTACACCTTC.

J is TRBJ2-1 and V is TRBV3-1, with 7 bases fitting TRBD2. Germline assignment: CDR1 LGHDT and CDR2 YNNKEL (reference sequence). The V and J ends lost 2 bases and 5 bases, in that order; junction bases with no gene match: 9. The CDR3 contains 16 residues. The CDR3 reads CASSQPGGSPNNEQFF. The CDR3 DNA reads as TGTGCCAGCAGCCAACCCGGCGGGAGCCCTAACAATGAGCAGTTCTTC.

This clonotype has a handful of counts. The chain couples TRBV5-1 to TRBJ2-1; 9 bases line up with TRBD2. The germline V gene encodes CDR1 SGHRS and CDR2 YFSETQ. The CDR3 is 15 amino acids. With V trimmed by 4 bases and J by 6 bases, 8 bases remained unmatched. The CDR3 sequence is CASSERLAGPNEQFF. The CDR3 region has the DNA TGCGCCAGCAGCGAGAGGCTAGCGGGGCCCAATGAGCAGTTCTTC.

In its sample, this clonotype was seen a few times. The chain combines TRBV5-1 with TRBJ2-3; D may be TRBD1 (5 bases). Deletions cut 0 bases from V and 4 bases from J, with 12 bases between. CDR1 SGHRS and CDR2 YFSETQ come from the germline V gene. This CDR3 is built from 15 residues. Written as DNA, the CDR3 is TGCGCCAGCAGCTTGGTGGTGGGGCGGCCAGATACGCAGTATTTT. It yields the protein CASSLVVGRPDTQYF.

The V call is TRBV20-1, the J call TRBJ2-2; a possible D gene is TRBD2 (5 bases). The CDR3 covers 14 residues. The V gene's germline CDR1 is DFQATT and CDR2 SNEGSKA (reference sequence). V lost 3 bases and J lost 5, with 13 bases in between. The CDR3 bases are TGCAGTGCTAGGACCACCCGGGAAACCGGGGAGCTGTTTTTT. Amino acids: CSARTTRETGELFF.

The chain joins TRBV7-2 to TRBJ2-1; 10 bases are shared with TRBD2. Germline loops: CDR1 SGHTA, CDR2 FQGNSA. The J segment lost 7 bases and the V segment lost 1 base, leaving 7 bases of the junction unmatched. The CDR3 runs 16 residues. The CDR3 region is CASSLGRVAGGNEQFF. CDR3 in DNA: TGTGCCAGCAGCTTAGGGCGGGTAGCGGGGGGAAATGAGCAGTTCTTC. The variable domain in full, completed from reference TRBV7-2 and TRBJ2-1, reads GAGVSQSPSNKVTEKGKDVELRCDPISGHTALYWYRQSLGQGLEFLIYFQGNSAPDKSGLPSDRFSAERTGGSVSTLTIQRTQQEDSAVYLCASSLGRVAGGNEQFFGPGTRLTVL.

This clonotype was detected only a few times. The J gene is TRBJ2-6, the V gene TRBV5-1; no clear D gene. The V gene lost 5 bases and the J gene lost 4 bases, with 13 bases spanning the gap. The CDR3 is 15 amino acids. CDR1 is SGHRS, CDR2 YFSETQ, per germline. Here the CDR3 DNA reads TGCGCCAGCAGGCCGCGGTTAGAGGGGGCCAACGTCCTGACTTTC. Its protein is CASRPRLEGANVLTF. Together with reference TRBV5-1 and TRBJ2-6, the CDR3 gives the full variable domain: KAGVTQTPRYLIKTRGQQVTLSCSPISGHRSVSWYQQTPGQGLQFLFEYFSETQRNKGNFPGRFSGRQFSNSRSEMNVSTLELGDSALYLCASRPRLEGANVLTFGAGSRLTVL.

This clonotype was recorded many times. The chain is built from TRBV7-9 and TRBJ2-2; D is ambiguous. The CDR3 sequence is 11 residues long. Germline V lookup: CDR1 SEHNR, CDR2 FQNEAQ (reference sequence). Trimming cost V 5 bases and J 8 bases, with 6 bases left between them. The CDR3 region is CASSDAGELFF. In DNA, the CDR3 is TGTGCCAGCAGCGATGCAGGGGAGCTGTTTTTT.

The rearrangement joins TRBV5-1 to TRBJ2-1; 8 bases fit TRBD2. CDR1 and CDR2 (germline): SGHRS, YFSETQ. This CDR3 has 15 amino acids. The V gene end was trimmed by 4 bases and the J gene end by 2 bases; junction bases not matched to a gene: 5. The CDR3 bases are TGCGCCAGCAGCCCAGCGGGAGCAACCTACAATGAGCAGTTCTTC. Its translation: CASSPAGATYNEQFF.

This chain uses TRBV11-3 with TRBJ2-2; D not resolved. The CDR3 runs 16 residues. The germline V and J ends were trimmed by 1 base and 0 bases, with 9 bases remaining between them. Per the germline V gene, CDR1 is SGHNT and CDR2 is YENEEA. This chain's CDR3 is CASSLVPAANTGELFF. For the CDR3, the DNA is TGTGCCAGCAGCTTAGTACCTGCCGCGAACACCGGGGAGCTGTTTTTT.

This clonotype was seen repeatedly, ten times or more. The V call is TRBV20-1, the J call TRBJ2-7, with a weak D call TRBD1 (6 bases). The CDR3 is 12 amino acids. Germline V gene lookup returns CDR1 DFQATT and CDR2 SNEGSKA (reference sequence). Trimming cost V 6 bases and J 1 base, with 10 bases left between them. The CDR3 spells CSATGSSYEQYF. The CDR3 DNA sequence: TGCAGTGCCACAGGGTCATCCTACGAGCAGTACTTC.

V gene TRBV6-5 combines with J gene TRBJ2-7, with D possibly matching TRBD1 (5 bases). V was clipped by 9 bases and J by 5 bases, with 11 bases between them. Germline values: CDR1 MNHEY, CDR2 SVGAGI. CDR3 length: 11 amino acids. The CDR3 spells CASSRGNEQYF. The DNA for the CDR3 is TGTGCCAGTTCTAGGGGCAACGAGCAGTACTTC.